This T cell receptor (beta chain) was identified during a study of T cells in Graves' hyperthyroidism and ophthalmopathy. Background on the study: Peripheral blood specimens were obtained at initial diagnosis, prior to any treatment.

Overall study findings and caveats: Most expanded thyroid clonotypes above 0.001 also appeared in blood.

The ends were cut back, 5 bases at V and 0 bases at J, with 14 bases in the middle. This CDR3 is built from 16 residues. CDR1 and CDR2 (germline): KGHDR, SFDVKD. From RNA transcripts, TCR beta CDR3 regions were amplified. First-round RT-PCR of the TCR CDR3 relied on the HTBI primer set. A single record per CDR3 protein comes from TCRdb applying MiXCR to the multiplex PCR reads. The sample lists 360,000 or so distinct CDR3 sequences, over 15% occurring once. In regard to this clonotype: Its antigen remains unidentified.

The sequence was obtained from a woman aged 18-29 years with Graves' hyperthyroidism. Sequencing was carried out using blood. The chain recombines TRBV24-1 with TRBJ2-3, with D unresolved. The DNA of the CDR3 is TGTGCCACCAGTGGAATTCGAGTGAAAAGCACAGATACGCAGTATTTT. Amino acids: CATSGIRVKSTDTQYF.